This TCR beta chain was sequenced in a study of blood T cell repertoires in COVID-19. About the study: Samples of COVID-19 (acute and convalescent) were obtained from the United States, Italy and Spain. PBMCs, B-cell-depleted T cells, or T cells were the source of the cDNA or gDNA that made up the material.

Authors' methods: Nucleated cell counts were estimated from reference gene primer amplification. Here immunoSEQ multiplex PCR was the method, and the copy in TCRdb shows in-frame clones only, minus some. V and J calls and clone size are as listed in that table; D and trimming were resolved from the DNA. The table lists fewer than 30,000 clones, roughly 70% of them singletons, with 21% in the top ten. V lost 5 bases and J lost 0, with 11 bases in between. CDR3 length: 15 amino acids. In germline, CDR1 is SGHVS, CDR2 FNYEAQ. The sequence derives from a boy younger than 10 with active or convalescent COVID-19. Sequenced material: peripheral blood. The rearrangement joins TRBV7-6 to TRBJ1-3; D may be TRBD1 (5 bases). The CDR3 coding sequence is TGTGCCAGCAGCCTCGGGGGATTCTCTGGAAACACCATATATTTT. Amino acid sequence: CASSLGGFSGNTIYF.